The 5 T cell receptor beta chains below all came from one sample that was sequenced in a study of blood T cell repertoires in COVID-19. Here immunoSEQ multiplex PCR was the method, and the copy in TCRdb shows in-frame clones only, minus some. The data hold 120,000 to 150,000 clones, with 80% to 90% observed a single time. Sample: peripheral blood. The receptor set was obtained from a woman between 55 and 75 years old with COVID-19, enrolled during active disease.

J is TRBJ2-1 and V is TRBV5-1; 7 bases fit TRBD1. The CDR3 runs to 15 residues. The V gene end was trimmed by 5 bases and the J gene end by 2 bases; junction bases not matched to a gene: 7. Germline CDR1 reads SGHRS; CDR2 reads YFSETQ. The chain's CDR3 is CASSSTTGAYNEQFF. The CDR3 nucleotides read TGCGCCAGCAGTAGCACTACAGGGGCCTACAATGAGCAGTTCTTC.

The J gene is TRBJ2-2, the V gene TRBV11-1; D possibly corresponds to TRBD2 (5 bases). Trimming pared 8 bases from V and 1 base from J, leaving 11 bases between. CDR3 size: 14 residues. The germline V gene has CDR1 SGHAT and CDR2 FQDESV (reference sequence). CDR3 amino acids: CASEGRLNTGELFF. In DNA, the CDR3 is TGTGCCAGCGAGGGCAGACTGAACACCGGGGAGCTGTTTTTT.

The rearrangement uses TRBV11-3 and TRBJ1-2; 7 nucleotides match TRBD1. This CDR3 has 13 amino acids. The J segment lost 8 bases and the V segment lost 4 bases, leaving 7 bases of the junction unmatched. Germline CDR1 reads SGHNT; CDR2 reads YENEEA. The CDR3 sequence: CASSSTGDEGYTF. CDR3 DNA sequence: TGTGCCAGCAGCTCCACAGGGGACGAGGGCTACACCTTC.

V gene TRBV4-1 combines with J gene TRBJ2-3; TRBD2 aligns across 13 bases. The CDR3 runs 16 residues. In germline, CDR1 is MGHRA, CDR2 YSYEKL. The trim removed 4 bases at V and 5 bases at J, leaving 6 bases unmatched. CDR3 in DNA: TGCGCCAGCAGCCCCAAGACTAGCGGGGGGAAAGATACGCAGTATTTT. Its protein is CASSPKTSGGKDTQYF.

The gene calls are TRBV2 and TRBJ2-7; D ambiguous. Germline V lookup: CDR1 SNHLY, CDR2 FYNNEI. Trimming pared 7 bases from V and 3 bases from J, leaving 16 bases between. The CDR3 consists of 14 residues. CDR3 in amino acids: CASNPPGDVYEQYF. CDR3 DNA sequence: TGTGCCAGCAACCCACCAGGCGACGTCTACGAGCAGTACTTC.